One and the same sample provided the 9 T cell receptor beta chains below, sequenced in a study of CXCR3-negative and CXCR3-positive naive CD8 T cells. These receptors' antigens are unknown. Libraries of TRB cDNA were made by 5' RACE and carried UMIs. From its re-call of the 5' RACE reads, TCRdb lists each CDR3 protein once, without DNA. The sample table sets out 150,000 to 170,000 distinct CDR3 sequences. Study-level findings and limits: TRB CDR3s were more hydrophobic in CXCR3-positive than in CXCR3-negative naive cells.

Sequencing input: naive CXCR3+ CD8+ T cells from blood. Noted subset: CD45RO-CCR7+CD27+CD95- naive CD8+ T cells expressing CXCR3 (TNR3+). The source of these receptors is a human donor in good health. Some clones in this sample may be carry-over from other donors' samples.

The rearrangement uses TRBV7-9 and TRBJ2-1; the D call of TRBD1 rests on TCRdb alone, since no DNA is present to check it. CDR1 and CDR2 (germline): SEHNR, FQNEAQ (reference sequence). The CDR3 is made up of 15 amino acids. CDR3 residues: CASSLHTPPYNEQFF.

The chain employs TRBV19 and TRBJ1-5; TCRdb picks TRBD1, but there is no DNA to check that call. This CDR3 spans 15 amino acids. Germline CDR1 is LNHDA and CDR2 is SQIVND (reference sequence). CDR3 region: CASSPFYRGNQPQHF.

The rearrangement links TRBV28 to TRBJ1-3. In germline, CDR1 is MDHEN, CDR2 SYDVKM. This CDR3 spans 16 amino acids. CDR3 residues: CASSSVDILSGNTIYF. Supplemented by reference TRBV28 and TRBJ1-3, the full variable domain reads DVKVTQSSRYLVKRTGEKVFLECVQDMDHENMFWYRQDPGLGLRLIYFSYDVKMKEKGDIPEGYSVSREKKERFSLILESASTNQTSMYLCASSSVDILSGNTIYFGEGSWLTVV.

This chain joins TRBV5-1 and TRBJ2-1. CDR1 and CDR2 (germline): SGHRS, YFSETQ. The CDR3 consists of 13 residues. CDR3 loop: CASSVGTVSEQFF.

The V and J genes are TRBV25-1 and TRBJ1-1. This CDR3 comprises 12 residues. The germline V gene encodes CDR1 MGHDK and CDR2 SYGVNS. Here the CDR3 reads CASRVGPAEAFF.

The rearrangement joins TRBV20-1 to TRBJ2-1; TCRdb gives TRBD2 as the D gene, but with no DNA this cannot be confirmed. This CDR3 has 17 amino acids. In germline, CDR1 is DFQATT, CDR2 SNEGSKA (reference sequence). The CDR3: CSAGGLAGEIAYNEQFF.

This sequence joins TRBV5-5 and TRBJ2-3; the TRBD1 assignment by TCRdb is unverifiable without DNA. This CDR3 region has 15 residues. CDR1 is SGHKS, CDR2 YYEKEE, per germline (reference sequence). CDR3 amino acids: CASSLAGERTDTQYF.

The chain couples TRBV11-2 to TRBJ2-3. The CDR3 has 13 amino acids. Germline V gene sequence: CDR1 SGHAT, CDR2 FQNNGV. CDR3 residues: CASSRPSTDTQYF. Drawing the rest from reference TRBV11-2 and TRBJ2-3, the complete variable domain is EAGVAQSPRYKIIEKRQSVAFWCNPISGHATLYWYQQILGQGPKLLIQFQNNGVVDDSQLPKDRFSAERLKGVDSTLKIQPAKLEDSAVYLCASSRPSTDTQYFGPGTRLTVL.

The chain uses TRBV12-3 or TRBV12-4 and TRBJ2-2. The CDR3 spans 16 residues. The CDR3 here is CASSLVGSMNTGELFF.